These 7 T cell receptor beta chains share one sample of origin, sequenced in a study of cytomegalovirus exposure and HLA in healthy donors. 13 Jbeta primers and 60 Vbeta primers were used for the PCR. Measured with immunoSEQ multiplex PCR; TCRdb has only the in-frame clones, and not every one. The profile shows about 160,000 clones, more than 65% of them singletons. Sequenced: PBMCs. These receptor sequences come from a male donor in good health and CMV-seronegative.

In the case of this clone: The junction and the germline gene differ at one end; a read error may be behind it. The chain joins TRBV7-9 to TRBJ2-7, with 8 bases identical to TRBD2. The CDR3 has 15 amino acids. Germline V gives CDR1 SEHNR, CDR2 FQNEAQ (reference sequence). CDR3 region: CSSSLNRAGAGEQYF. The CDR3 nucleotides are TGTTCCAGCAGCTTAAATCGAGCGGGAGCGGGCGAGCAGTACTTC.

This clone was counted a few times. The J gene is TRBJ1-2, the V gene TRBV28; TRBD1 matches 7 bases. CDR1 is MDHEN and CDR2 is SYDVKM in the germline V gene. CDR3 length: 15 amino acids. V lost 3 bases, J lost 0 bases, and 4 bases stayed unmatched. This chain's CDR3 is CASSLGGQSNYGYTF. The CDR3 nucleotides are TGTGCCAGCAGTTTGGGGGGACAGTCTAACTATGGCTACACCTTC.

The chain carries TRBV25-1 and TRBJ1-2; 7 bases map to TRBD1. Germline CDR1 and CDR2: MGHDK and SYGVNS. With 3 bases clipped from V and 5 bases from J, the junction kept 9 bases outside the gene matches. The CDR3 totals 15 residues. This chain's CDR3 is CASSDPRQGKYGYTF. DNA of the CDR3: TGTGCCAGCAGTGACCCCCGACAGGGTAAATATGGCTACACCTTC.

The rearrangement joins TRBV15 to TRBJ1-2, with D possibly TRBD1 on 6 matching bases. Germline V CDR1 and CDR2: LNHNV, YYDKDF (reference sequence). This CDR3 has 14 amino acids. Trimming left V 0 bases short and J 4 bases short, with 9 bases between. CDR3 sequence: CATSREGAGYGYTF. CDR3 DNA: TGTGCCACCAGCAGAGAGGGGGCAGGCTATGGCTACACCTTC.

This clone was counted a few times. V is TRBV11-3 and J is TRBJ2-1; D is perhaps TRBD1 (6 bases). Trimming removed 3 bases at V and 8 bases at J, with 11 bases between. Germline lookup yields CDR1 SGHNT and CDR2 YENEEA. There are 13 residues in the CDR3. The CDR3 DNA follows: TGTGCCAGCAGCTTCCGCCCAGGGGATGAGCAGTTCTTC. Encoded protein: CASSFRPGDEQFF.

The V call is TRBV9, the J call TRBJ2-7; 11 nucleotides match TRBD2. This CDR3 is built from 15 residues. Germline CDR1 reads SGDLS; CDR2 reads YYNGEE. V shed 1 base and J 5 bases; nucleotides not matched to a gene: 5. The CDR3 DNA reads TGTGCCAGCAGCGTAAACCCTAGCGGGAGGAACGAGCAGTACTTC. Protein product: CASSVNPSGRNEQYF.

The genes are TRBV7-9 and TRBJ2-7, with 7 bases that match TRBD1. V shed 1 base and J 3 bases; nucleotides not matched to a gene: 3. Germline assignment: CDR1 SEHNR and CDR2 FQNEAQ (reference sequence). The CDR3 consists of 14 residues. CDR3 DNA sequence: TGTGCCAGCAGCTTAGGGGGGACAGACTACGAGCAGTACTTC. Protein sequence: CASSLGGTDYEQYF. Combining the CDR3 with reference TRBV7-9 and TRBJ2-7 gives the whole variable domain DTGVSQNPRHKITKRGQNVTFRCDPISEHNRLYWYRQTLGQGPEFLTYFQNEAQLEKSRLLSDRFSAERPKGSFSTLEIQRTEQGDSAMYLCASSLGGTDYEQYFGPGTRLTVT.